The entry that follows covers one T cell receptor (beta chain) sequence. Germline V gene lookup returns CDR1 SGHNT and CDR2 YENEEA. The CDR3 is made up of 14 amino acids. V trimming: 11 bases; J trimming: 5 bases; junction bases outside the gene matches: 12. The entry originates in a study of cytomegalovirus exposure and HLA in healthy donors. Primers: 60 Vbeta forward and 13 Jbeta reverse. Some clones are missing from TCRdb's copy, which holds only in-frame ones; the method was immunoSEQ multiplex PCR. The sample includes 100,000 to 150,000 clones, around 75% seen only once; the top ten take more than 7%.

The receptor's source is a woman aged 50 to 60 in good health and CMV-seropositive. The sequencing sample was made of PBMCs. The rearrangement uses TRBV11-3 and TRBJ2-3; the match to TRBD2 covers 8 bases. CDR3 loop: CAASPAGGGDTQYF. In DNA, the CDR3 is TGTGCCGCCTCGCCCGCGGGGGGTGGAGATACGCAGTATTTT.